This T cell receptor (beta chain) was documented in a study of Ad26.COV2.S vaccination and SARS-CoV-2 variants. The V end lost 6 bases, the J end lost 2 bases, and 14 bases lay between the germline ends. The CDR3 covers 15 residues. In germline, CDR1 is MDHEN, CDR2 SYDVKM. The study, taken as a whole, reports: Compared with placebo recipients, vaccine recipients had higher spike-specific TCR breadth. Possible underestimation of total T cell responses by the TCR breadth and depth analyses was noted.

Details on this clone: What it binds is not known.

Produced via immunoSEQ multiplex PCR; TCRdb's table is partial and in-frame only. This sample yields 350,000 to 450,000 clones, of which over 75% are seen a single time; under 2% belongs to the top ten. Treatment specified: some 20 received Ad26.COV2.S at low or high dose, single or two shots; roughly 5 received placebo; per-sample allocation not given. It was on day 63 after the first vaccine or placebo injection that samples were taken. Specimen: peripheral blood, collected in a trial of Ad26.COV2.S vaccine versus placebo. The chain links TRBV28 to TRBJ1-5; TRBD1 might be the D (5 bases). This TCR was sampled from a person between 18 and 65 years old who received the Ad26.COV2.S COVID-19 vaccine or a placebo. CDR3 DNA sequence: TGTGCCAGCAGATCGCCGGGAGGGGGCAATCAGCCCCAGCATTTT. It codes for CASRSPGGGNQPQHF.